This T cell receptor beta chain was identified during a study of CD8 T cells in ankylosing spondylitis. The CDR3 has 13 amino acids. Looked up from germline, CDR1 is SGHRS and CDR2 is YFSETQ. A single record per CDR3 protein comes from TCRdb applying MiXCR to the 5' RACE reads. The data show 130,000 or so distinct CDR3 sequences, about 7% seen once. There are many counts of this clonotype. Relative to the germline gene, one junction end is altered; a read error may explain this. The sequence derives from a male donor with ankylosing spondylitis or in good health (not recorded which). This sequence joins TRBV5-1 and TRBJ2-1, with 8 nucleotides matching TRBD1. Sequencing was performed on blood, either unsorted or a sorted T cell fraction (not recorded which). This CDR3 is CASSLSGGQDRLF. CDR3 sequence (DNA): TGCGCCAGCAGCTTGTCAGGGGGACAGGATAGACTCTTC.